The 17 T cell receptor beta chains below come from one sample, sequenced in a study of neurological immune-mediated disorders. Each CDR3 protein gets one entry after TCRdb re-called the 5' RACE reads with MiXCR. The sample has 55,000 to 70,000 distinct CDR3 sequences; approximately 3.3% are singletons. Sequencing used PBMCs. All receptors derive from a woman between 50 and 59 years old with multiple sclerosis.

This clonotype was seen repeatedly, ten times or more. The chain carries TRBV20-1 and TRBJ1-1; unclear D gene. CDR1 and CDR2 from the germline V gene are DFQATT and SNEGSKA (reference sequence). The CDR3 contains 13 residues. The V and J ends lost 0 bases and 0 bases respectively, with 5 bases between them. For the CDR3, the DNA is TGCAGTGCTAGAGAAGATATGAACACTGAAGCTTTCTTT. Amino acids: CSAREDMNTEAFF.

CDR3 coding DNA: TGTGCCAGCAGCGACAGGCTGGGTTGGAATTCACCCCTCCACTTT. This encodes CASSDRLGWNSPLHF. The chain recombines TRBV5-5 with TRBJ1-6; tentatively, D is TRBD1 (6 bases). Between the trimmed V and J ends, which lost 4 bases and 7 bases, there was a span of 15 bases. This CDR3 has 15 residues. From germline, CDR1 is SGHKS and CDR2 YYEKEE (reference sequence).

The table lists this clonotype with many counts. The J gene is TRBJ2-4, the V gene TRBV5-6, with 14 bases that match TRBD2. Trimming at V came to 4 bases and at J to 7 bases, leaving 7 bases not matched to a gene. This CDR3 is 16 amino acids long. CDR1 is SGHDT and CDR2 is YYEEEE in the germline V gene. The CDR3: CASSRLAGGPENIQYF. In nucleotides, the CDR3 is TGTGCCAGCAGCCGACTAGCGGGGGGGCCTGAGAACATTCAGTACTTC.

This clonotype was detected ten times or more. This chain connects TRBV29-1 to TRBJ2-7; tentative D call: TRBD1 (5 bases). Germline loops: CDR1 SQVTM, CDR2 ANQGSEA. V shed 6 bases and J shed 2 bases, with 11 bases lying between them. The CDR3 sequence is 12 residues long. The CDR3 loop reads CSVQGTTYEQYF. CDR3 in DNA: TGCAGCGTGCAGGGTACTACCTACGAGCAGTACTTC.

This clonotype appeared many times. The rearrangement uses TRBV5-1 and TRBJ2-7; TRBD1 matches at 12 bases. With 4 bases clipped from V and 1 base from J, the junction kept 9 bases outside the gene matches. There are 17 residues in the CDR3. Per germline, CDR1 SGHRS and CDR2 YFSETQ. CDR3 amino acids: CASSPGTGGLSSYEQYF. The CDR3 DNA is TGCGCCAGCAGCCCGGGGACAGGGGGCTTATCGTCCTACGAGCAGTACTTC.

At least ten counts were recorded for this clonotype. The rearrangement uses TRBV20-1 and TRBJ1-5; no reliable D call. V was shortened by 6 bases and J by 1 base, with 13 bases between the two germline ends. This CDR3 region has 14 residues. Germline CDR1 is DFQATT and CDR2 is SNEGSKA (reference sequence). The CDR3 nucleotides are TGCAGTGCCGTCCGGGATGGGAGCAATCAGCCCCAGCATTTT. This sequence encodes CSAVRDGSNQPQHF.

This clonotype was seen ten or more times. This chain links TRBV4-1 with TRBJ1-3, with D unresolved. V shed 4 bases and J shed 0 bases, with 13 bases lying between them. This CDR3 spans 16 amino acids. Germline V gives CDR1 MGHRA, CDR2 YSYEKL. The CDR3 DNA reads TGCGCCAGCAGCCTCGAGGGAGTTACCTCTGGAAACACCATATATTTT. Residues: CASSLEGVTSGNTIYF.

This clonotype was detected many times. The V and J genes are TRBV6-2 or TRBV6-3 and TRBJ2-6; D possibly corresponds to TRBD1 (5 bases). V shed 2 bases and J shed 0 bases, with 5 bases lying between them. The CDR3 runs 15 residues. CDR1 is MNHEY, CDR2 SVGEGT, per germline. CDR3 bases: TGTGCCAGCAGTTACGGGGCCTCTGGGGCCAACGTCCTGACTTTC. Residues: CASSYGASGANVLTF.

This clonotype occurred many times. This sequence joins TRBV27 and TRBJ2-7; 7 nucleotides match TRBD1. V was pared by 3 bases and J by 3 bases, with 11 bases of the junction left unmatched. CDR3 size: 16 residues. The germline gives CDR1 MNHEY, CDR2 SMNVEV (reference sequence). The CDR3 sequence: CASSFLGDRIIYEQYF. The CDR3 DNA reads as TGTGCCAGCAGTTTTTTAGGGGACAGAATTATCTACGAGCAGTACTTC.

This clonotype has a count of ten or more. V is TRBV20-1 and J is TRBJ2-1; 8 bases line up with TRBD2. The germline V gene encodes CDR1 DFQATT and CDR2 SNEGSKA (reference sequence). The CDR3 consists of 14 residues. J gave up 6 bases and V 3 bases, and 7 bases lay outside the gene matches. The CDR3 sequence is CSASLGTRRNEQFF. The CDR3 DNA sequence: TGCAGTGCTAGTCTTGGGACTAGACGCAATGAGCAGTTCTTC.

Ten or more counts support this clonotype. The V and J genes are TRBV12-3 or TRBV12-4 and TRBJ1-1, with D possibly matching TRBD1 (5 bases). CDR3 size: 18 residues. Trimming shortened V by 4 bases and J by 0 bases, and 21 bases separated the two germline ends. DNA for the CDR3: TGTGCCAGCAGTTACTTAGGTCGGGGCCTTTCTTTGAACACTGAAGCTTTCTTT. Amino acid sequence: CASSYLGRGLSLNTEAFF.

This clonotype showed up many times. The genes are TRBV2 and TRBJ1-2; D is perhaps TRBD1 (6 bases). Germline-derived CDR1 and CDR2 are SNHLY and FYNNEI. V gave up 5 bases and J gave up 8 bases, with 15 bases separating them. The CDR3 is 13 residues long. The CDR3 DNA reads TGTGCCAGCAGTCCCAGGGGTTCGGAAGGCTACACCTTC. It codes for CASSPRGSEGYTF.

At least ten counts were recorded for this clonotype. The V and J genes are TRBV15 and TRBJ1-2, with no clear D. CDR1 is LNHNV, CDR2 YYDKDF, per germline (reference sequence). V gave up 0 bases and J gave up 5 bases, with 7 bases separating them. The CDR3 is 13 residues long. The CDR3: CATSRDQLYGYTF. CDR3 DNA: TGTGCCACCAGCAGAGATCAATTGTATGGCTACACCTTC. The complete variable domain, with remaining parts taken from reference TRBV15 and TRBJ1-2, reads DAMVIQNPRYQVTQFGKPVTLSCSQTLNHNVMYWYQQKSSQAPKLLFHYYDKDFNNEADTPDNFQSRRPNTSFCFLDIRSPGLGDTAMYLCATSRDQLYGYTFGSGTRLTVV.

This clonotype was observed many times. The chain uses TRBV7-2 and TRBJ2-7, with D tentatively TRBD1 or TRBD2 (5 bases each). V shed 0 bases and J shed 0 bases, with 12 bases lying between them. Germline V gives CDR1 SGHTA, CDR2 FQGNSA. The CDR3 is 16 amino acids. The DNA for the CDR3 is TGTGCCAGCAGCTTAGCGCGCTGGGGGAGCTCCTACGAGCAGTACTTC. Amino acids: CASSLARWGSSYEQYF.

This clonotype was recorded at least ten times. The chain's CDR3 is CASSPYGQTPYNSPLHF. CDR3 DNA sequence: TGTGCCAGCAGCCCCTACGGACAGACGCCCTATAATTCACCCCTCCACTTT. V usage is TRBV27 and J usage is TRBJ1-6; a weak D match, TRBD1 (6 bases). CDR3 size: 17 residues. Trimming left V 6 bases short and J 2 bases short, with 17 bases between. Germline V lookup: CDR1 MNHEY, CDR2 SMNVEV (reference sequence).

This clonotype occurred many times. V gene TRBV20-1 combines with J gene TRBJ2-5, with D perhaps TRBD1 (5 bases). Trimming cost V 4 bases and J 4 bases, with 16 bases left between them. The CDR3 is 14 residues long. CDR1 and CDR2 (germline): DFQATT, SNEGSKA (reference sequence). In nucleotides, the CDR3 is TGCAGTGCTATAGCTTTCGGAAGGGGAGAGACCCAGTACTTC. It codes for CSAIAFGRGETQYF.

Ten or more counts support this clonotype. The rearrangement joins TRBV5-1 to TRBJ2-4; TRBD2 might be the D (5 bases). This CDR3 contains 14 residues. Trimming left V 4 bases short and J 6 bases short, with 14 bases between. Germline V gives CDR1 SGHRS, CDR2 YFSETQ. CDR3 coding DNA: TGCGCCAGCAGCCTAGCCGGGCGGAGAAACATTCAGTACTTC. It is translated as CASSLAGRRNIQYF.